These T cell receptor beta chains were read from a single sample in a study of T cell responses to AZD1222 COVID-19 vaccine. TCRdb keeps only in-frame clones here, not all; method: immunoSEQ multiplex PCR. Of 80,000 to 100,000 clones in the sample, roughly 89% are singletons; the top ten hold 7.5%. The sequences come from peripheral blood, collected on day 0 of AZD1222 vaccination. The receptors were gathered from an adult in good health. Both conserved end residues are part of each CDR3. D genes are given only for firm matches. For some rows the clone size is stated as once, few or many, or as a class when expanded; others skip it.

DNA	CDR3	V	J	D	size
TGTGCCAGCAGCAAAGTGACGACCACCATCAAGGAGACCCAGTACTTC	CASSKVTTTIKETQYF	TRBV21-1	TRBJ2-5	.	.
TGTGCCAGCAGTGTCTCTAGCGGAGGTAGGGTGCAGTTCTTC	CASSVSSGGRVQFF	TRBV6-4	TRBJ2-1	TRBD2	.
TGTGCCAGTAGTATAGATCGGGAGCAGCCCCAGCATTTT	CASSIDREQPQHF	TRBV19	TRBJ1-5	.	.
TGTGCCAGCAGCAAGGGCTACCGGGACAGGGCCTCGGAGCCCCAGCATTTT	CASSKGYRDRASEPQHF	TRBV21-1	TRBJ1-5	.	.
TGTGCCAGCAGCCGCCCCCCGCTATCCGAGATGCAGTATTTT	CASSRPPLSEMQYF	TRBV7-2	TRBJ2-3	.	.
TGTGCCAGCAGCCAACCTGACAGGGGGCGAGCTAACTATGGCTACACCTTC	CASSQPDRGRANYGYTF	TRBV4-2	TRBJ1-2	TRBD1	.
TGTGCCAGCTCACCGCAGACAGGGGCAAAGGGCGAGCAGTACTTC	CASSPQTGAKGEQYF	TRBV18	TRBJ2-7	TRBD1	.
TGTGCCAGCAGTGACCACAGGTGGGGCTACACCTTC	CASSDHRWGYTF	TRBV25-1	TRBJ1-2	.	once
TGTGCCAGCAGCCCTCCCGGGACAGGCTCCTACAATGAGCAGTTCTTC	CASSPPGTGSYNEQFF	TRBV9	TRBJ2-1	TRBD1	.
TGTGCCAGCCGAGACATCTGGGGGCCTAATTTTGGCTACACCTTC	CASRDIWGPNFGYTF	TRBV6-5	TRBJ1-2	.	.
TGTGCCAGCAGACTAGCGGGGGCCACAGATACGCAGTATTTT	CASRLAGATDTQYF	TRBV28	TRBJ2-3	TRBD2	once
TGTGCCAGCTCACCCCTCGCTACTAGGGGATCCAATGAGCAGTTCTTC	CASSPLATRGSNEQFF	TRBV18	TRBJ2-1	.	.
TGTGCGTCGCGCGGGACTCGCGGATCCTACGAGCAGTACTTC	CASRGTRGSYEQYF	TRBV30	TRBJ2-7	.	.
TGTGCCAGCAGCCCCATGCAGGGAAACAATCAGCCCCAGCATTTT	CASSPMQGNNQPQHF	TRBV7-2	TRBJ1-5	.	.
TGTGCCAGCTCAAGGGGTCTGAATGAAAAACTGTTTTTT	CASSRGLNEKLFF	TRBV18	TRBJ1-4	.	.
TGTGCCAGCAGCCAAGGGGCTGTTGAAAAACTGTTTTTT	CASSQGAVEKLFF	TRBV14	TRBJ1-4	.	.
TGTGCCAGCAGCCCAAGGTACGAGCAGTACTTC	CASSPRYEQYF	TRBV12-3/TRBV12-4	TRBJ2-7	.	once
TGTGCTAGCAGCTTAGCGCAGGTTAGCAATGAGCAGTTCTTC	CASSLAQVSNEQFF	TRBV7-7	TRBJ2-1	.	.
TGTGCCAGCAGCTCTACGGACGGACTAGCGGGAGGGCAGTTCTTC	CASSSTDGLAGGQFF	TRBV7-2	TRBJ2-1	TRBD2	.
TGCGCCAGCAGCCCGGGACAGGGGGCCAACGGGAATCAGCCCCAGCATTTT	CASSPGQGANGNQPQHF	TRBV5-1	TRBJ1-5	TRBD1	.
TGTGCCAGCAGCTTAGGGGGTGGCGGGAATCAAGCTTTCTTT	CASSLGGGGNQAFF	TRBV7-6	TRBJ1-1	.	.
TGTGCCAGCAGCAAGGGACAGGGCTCCTACGAGCAGTACTTC	CASSKGQGSYEQYF	TRBV7-2	TRBJ2-7	TRBD1	.
TGTGCCAGCAGCGTCACGACAGCGCCCACCTACGAGCAGTACTTC	CASSVTTAPTYEQYF	TRBV9	TRBJ2-7	.	.
TGTGCCAGCAGCTTCGGACCGAAGCGCCTTAGCTCCTATAATTCACCCCTCCACTTT	CASSFGPKRLSSYNSPLHF	TRBV5-6	TRBJ1-6	.	.
TGTGCCAGCAGCCCCAATGGGAGGGATGGCTACACCTTC	CASSPNGRDGYTF	TRBV6-5	TRBJ1-2	.	.
TGCGCCAGCAGCTTGGATGGCGGGACAGTTGGACAGGCTTTCTTT	CASSLDGGTVGQAFF	TRBV5-1	TRBJ1-1	TRBD1	.
TGCAGCGTTCGCCTTGGTCAAGAGACCCAGTACTTC	CSVRLGQETQYF	TRBV29-1	TRBJ2-5	.	.
TGCGCCAGCCACCACGAACTCGGGTCCGGGTGGACTGAAGCTTTCTTT	CASHHELGSGWTEAFF	TRBV4-1	TRBJ1-1	.	.
TGTGCCAGCAGTTGGACCCCCAATGAAAAACTGTTTTTT	CASSWTPNEKLFF	TRBV12-3/TRBV12-4	TRBJ1-4	.	.